This T cell receptor (beta chain) was captured by sequencing in a study of blood T cell repertoires in COVID-19. In the authors' methods: It was from reference gene primer amplification that nucleated cell counts were estimated. Sequencing was performed with immunoSEQ multiplex PCR; in TCRdb, only in-frame clones are kept and a portion is missing. The DNA gave D and trimming, while V, J and clone size come from that table. The sample lists roughly 290,000 clones, roughly 89% seen once, with 1.7% in the top ten. The CDR3 spans 16 residues. Between the trimmed V and J ends, which lost 4 bases and 7 bases, there was a span of 21 bases. Individuals drawn from 24 US areas were about 18 to 95 years old.

Sequenced input: PBMCs or T cells enriched from blood (not recorded which). The chain combines TRBV5-3 with TRBJ1-5; unclear D gene. TRBV5-3 is filed as an ORF, its function uncertain. This TCR was sampled from a woman between 18 and 29 years old with acute COVID-19. The CDR3 loop is CARSPHGPRAGQPQHF. The CDR3 DNA follows: TGTGCCAGAAGCCCCCATGGACCGAGGGCGGGGCAGCCCCAGCATTTT.